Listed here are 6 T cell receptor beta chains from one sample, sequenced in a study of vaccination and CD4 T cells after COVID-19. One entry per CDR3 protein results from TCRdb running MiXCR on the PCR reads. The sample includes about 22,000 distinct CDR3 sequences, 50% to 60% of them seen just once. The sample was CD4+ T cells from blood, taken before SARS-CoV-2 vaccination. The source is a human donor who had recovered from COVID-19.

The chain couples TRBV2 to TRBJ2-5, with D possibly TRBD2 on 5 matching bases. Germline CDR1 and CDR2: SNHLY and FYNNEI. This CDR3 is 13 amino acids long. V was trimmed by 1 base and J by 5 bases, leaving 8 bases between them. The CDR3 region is CASSEEAEETQYF. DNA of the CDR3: TGTGCCAGCAGTGAAGAAGCGGAGGAGACCCAGTACTTC.

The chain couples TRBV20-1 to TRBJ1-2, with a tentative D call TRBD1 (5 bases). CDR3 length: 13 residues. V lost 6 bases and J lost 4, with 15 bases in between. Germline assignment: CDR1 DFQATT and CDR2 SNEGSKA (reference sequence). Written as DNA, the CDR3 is TGCAGTGCCCTTCTACAGGCAGCCTATGGCTACACCTTC. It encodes CSALLQAAYGYTF.

The CDR3 loop is CASSTSPGTGKTEAFF. The CDR3, as DNA: TGTGCCAGCAGCACGTCCCCCGGGACAGGGAAAACTGAAGCTTTCTTT. V is TRBV7-9 and J is TRBJ1-1; TRBD1 aligns across 9 bases. Germline CDR1 reads SEHNR; CDR2 reads FQNEAQ (reference sequence). With V trimmed by 5 bases and J by 5 bases, 12 bases remained unmatched. The CDR3 length is 16 residues.

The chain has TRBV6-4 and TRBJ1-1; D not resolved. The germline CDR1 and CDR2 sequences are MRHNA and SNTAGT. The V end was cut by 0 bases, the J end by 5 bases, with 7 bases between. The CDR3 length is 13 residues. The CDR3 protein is CASSDSVYTEAFF. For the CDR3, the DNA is TGTGCCAGCAGTGACTCGGTATATACTGAAGCTTTCTTT.

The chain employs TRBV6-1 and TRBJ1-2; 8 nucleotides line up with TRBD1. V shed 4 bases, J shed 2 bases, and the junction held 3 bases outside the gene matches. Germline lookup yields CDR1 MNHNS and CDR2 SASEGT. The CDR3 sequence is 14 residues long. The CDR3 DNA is TGTGCCAGCAGTGTTGACAGGGGCAACTATGGCTACACCTTC. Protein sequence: CASSVDRGNYGYTF.

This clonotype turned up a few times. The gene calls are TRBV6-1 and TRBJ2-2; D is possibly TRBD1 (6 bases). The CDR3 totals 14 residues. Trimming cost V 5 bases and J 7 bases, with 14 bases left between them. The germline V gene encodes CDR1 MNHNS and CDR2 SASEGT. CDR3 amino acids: CASSTGHRNGELFF. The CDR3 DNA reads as TGTGCCAGCAGTACAGGGCACCGGAACGGGGAGCTGTTTTTT.